Shown below are 26 T cell receptor beta chains from a single sample sequenced in a study of blood T cell repertoires in COVID-19. The protocol was immunoSEQ multiplex PCR, while the TCRdb copy is restricted to in-frame clones and leaves out a portion. The table lists some 41,000 clones, roughly nine tenths of them singletons, with 15% to 19% in the top ten. Sequenced input: peripheral blood. Source of these receptors: a man aged 65 to 79 with active COVID-19.

This chain links TRBV27 with TRBJ2-7; TRBD1 aligns across 10 bases. The CDR3 runs to 14 residues. CDR1 and CDR2 from the germline V gene are MNHEY and SMNVEV (reference sequence). Unmatched junction bases numbered 6, after V lost 4 bases and J lost 6 bases. The CDR3 protein is CASSSWTGGREQYF. The DNA for the CDR3 is TGTGCCAGCAGTTCCTGGACAGGGGGGCGCGAGCAGTACTTC.

The V and J genes are TRBV6-5 and TRBJ1-6; D remains ambiguous. CDR1 and CDR2 from the germline V gene are MNHEY and SVGAGI. The V end was cut by 0 bases, the J end by 0 bases, with 6 bases between. The CDR3 is 16 residues long. The CDR3 nucleotides read TGTGCCAGCAGTTACTCCGAGAGCTCCTATAATTCACCCCTCCACTTT. Protein: CASSYSESSYNSPLHF.

This chain links TRBV9 with TRBJ2-7; 8 bases match TRBD2. With 4 bases clipped from V and 2 bases from J, the junction kept 5 bases outside the gene matches. The germline V gene encodes CDR1 SGDLS and CDR2 YYNGEE. The CDR3 consists of 14 residues. The DNA for the CDR3 is TGTGCCAGCAGCCCCCGGGGGGGGGCCTACGAGCAGTACTTC. As protein: CASSPRGGAYEQYF.

The genes are TRBV24-1 and TRBJ2-2; D may be TRBD1 (5 bases). Germline CDR1 and CDR2: KGHDR and SFDVKD. The CDR3 is 15 residues long. V lost 7 bases to trimming and J lost 1 base, with 12 bases between them. CDR3 residues: CATRSTGENTGELFF. The DNA for the CDR3 is TGTGCCACCAGGTCCACAGGCGAGAACACCGGGGAGCTGTTTTTT.

The chain carries TRBV4-3 and TRBJ2-3; a possible D gene is TRBD1 (5 bases). V lost 0 bases and J lost 0, with 13 bases in between. In germline, CDR1 is LGHNA, CDR2 YSLEER. The CDR3 sequence is 17 residues long. The CDR3 DNA is TGCGCCAGCAGCCAAGAAAGAACAGGACCTAGCACAGATACGCAGTATTTT. Translation gives CASSQERTGPSTDTQYF.

The CDR3 loop reads CASSYLVTGPYYEQYF. The CDR3 DNA reads as TGTGCCAGCAGTTACCTGGTGACAGGACCCTACTACGAGCAGTACTTC. The V and J genes are TRBV6-2 or TRBV6-3 and TRBJ2-7; TRBD1 is a possible D gene (6 bases). Germline CDR1 and CDR2: MNHEY and SVGEGT. Trimming cost V 2 bases and J 3 bases, with 17 bases left between them. The length of the CDR3 is 16 residues.

This chain links TRBV7-2 with TRBJ1-5; 8 nucleotides line up with TRBD1. Unmatched junction bases numbered 2, after V lost 6 bases and J lost 1 base. Germline V gives CDR1 SGHTA, CDR2 FQGNSA. The CDR3 extends over 14 amino acids. The CDR3 is CASSWTGSNQPQHF. CDR3 bases: TGTGCCAGCAGTTGGACAGGGAGCAATCAGCCCCAGCATTTT.

J is TRBJ2-6 and V is TRBV5-6, with TRBD1 identical over 9 bases. Trimming removed 4 bases from V and 1 base from J; junction bases left unmatched: 9. In germline, CDR1 is SGHDT, CDR2 YYEEEE. The CDR3 contains 18 residues. CDR3 sequence: CASSPRTGASSGANVLTF. CDR3 DNA sequence: TGTGCCAGCAGCCCGCGGACAGGGGCGTCATCTGGGGCCAACGTCCTGACTTTC. The variable domain in full, completed from reference TRBV5-6 and TRBJ2-6, reads DAGVTQSPTHLIKTRGQQVTLRCSPKSGHDTVSWYQQALGQGPQFIFQYYEEEERQRGNFPDRFSGHQFPNYSSELNVNALLLGDSALYLCASSPRTGASSGANVLTFGAGSRLTVL.

The chain links TRBV7-2 to TRBJ2-5; D unresolved. CDR1 and CDR2 from the germline V gene are SGHTA and FQGNSA. The CDR3 is 16 residues long. V was shortened by 5 bases and J by 8 bases, with 24 bases between the two germline ends. Written as DNA, the CDR3 is TGTGCCAGCAGCCGCCGTTCTGAGCGAGATTATAAAACCCAGTACTTC. The encoded protein is CASSRRSERDYKTQYF.

This chain links TRBV5-6 with TRBJ1-2; TRBD1 might be the D (5 bases). Trimming removed 5 bases from V and 4 bases from J, with 15 bases in between. The germline CDR1 and CDR2 sequences are SGHDT and YYEEEE. The length of the CDR3 is 14 residues. CDR3 sequence: CASRRRSRGYGYTF. CDR3 nucleotides: TGTGCCAGCAGGCGAAGATCAAGGGGCTATGGCTACACCTTC.

By share, this clone ranks as medium-sized. The chain links TRBV4-3 to TRBJ2-7; possibly TRBD2 for D (5 bases). V was cut by 0 bases and J by 4 bases, with 7 bases left in between. This CDR3 spans 13 amino acids. Germline-derived CDR1 and CDR2 are LGHNA and YSLEER. CDR3 bases: TGCGCCAGCAGCCAAGAAGCGGAGTACGAGCAGTACTTC. Translation: CASSQEAEYEQYF.

This chain joins TRBV29-1 and TRBJ2-1; 9 positions agree with TRBD1. The CDR3 consists of 14 residues. The ends lost 6 bases at V and 4 bases at J; junction bases unmatched: 7. Germline lookup yields CDR1 SQVTM and CDR2 ANQGSEA. The CDR3 loop reads CSVRGGQGYNEQFF. CDR3 in DNA: TGCAGCGTGCGCGGGGGACAGGGTTACAATGAGCAGTTCTTC.

The chain recombines TRBV4-3 with TRBJ2-1, with D perhaps matching TRBD2 (6 bases). Germline V gene lookup returns CDR1 LGHNA and CDR2 YSLEER. This CDR3 is 15 amino acids long. V was cut by 2 bases and J by 5 bases, with 13 bases left in between. The CDR3 DNA reads as TGCGCCAGCAGCCAAAACGACGGCGGGGACAATGAGCAGTTCTTC. Residues: CASSQNDGGDNEQFF.

The chain carries TRBV7-8 and TRBJ1-5; TRBD1 matches 7 bases. The trim removed 6 bases at V and 6 bases at J, leaving 8 bases unmatched. CDR1 and CDR2 from the germline V gene are SGHVS and FQNEAQ. CDR3 length equals 14 residues. The CDR3 protein is CASSITGVRQPQHF. For the CDR3, the DNA is TGTGCCAGCAGTATTACAGGGGTACGTCAGCCCCAGCATTTT.

This clone was seen once. V is TRBV6-2 or TRBV6-3 and J is TRBJ1-5; a weak D match, TRBD1 (6 bases). The CDR3 contains 13 residues. The V gene's germline CDR1 is MNHEY and CDR2 SVGEGT. V dropped 3 bases and J dropped 5 bases, with 8 bases sitting between them. The CDR3 loop is CASSYEGDQPQHF. The CDR3 nucleotides read TGTGCCAGCAGTTATGAGGGGGATCAGCCCCAGCATTTT.

V usage is TRBV19 and J usage is TRBJ1-4; D remains unclear. CDR1 is LNHDA, CDR2 SQIVND, per germline (reference sequence). With 4 bases removed from V and 4 bases from J, the gap between germline ends came to 13 bases. The CDR3 spans 15 residues. The CDR3 spells CASSKGRPDNEKLFF. CDR3 DNA sequence: TGTGCCAGTAGTAAAGGGAGGCCTGATAATGAAAAACTGTTTTTT.

This clone occurred once. The chain joins TRBV14 to TRBJ2-2, with D perhaps TRBD1 (6 bases). CDR1 SGHDN and CDR2 FVKESK come from the germline V gene. Trimming pared 4 bases from V and 6 bases from J, leaving 12 bases between. The CDR3 consists of 14 residues. The CDR3 loop is CASSPQGPPGELFF. DNA of the CDR3: TGTGCCAGCAGCCCCCAGGGGCCCCCCGGGGAGCTGTTTTTT.

V and J are TRBV19 and TRBJ2-3, with 9 bases identical to TRBD2. CDR3 length: 16 residues. CDR1 is LNHDA and CDR2 is SQIVND in the germline V gene (reference sequence). Germline trimming cut 7 bases from V and 2 bases from J; bases unmatched to any gene: 10. CDR3: CASTLGLAGTTDTQYF. DNA of the CDR3: TGTGCCAGTACCCTAGGGCTAGCGGGGACCACAGATACGCAGTATTTT.

In DNA, the CDR3 is TGCGCCAGCAGGGCCGGGACAGGAAACACCGGGGAGCTGTTTTTT. Translation: CASRAGTGNTGELFF. The chain couples TRBV5-1 to TRBJ2-2; 8 nucleotides line up with TRBD1. Germline V gene lookup returns CDR1 SGHRS and CDR2 YFSETQ. The junction had 5 bases not matched to a gene; V was cut back by 5 bases and J by 2 bases. The CDR3 has 15 amino acids.

The chain carries TRBV5-4 and TRBJ2-1, with 10 positions matching TRBD2. CDR1 and CDR2 from the germline V gene are SGHNT and YYREEE (reference sequence). V was clipped by 0 bases and J by 8 bases; unmatched bases: 8. The CDR3 is 16 amino acids. CDR3 DNA sequence: TGTGCCAGCAGCTTGGCCCAGCGGGGGGGTAGGGATGAGCAGTTCTTC. This encodes CASSLAQRGGRDEQFF.

Details on this clone: At one end the junction does not follow the germline gene, possibly because of a read error. The V gene is TRBV4-3, the J gene TRBJ1-3, with 8 bases identical to TRBD1. There are 14 residues in the CDR3. Germline V gene sequence: CDR1 LGHNA, CDR2 YSLEER. The DNA for the CDR3 is TGCGCCAGCAGTCAAGGACAGGGAGGAAACACCATATATTTT. Its protein product is CASSQGQGGNTIYF.

This clone was picked up one time. The V gene is TRBV7-9, the J gene TRBJ1-6, with 10 bases identical to TRBD1. J was trimmed by 7 bases and V by 5 bases; bases with no gene match: 2. The CDR3 totals 14 residues. CDR1 is SEHNR, CDR2 FQNEAQ, per germline (reference sequence). CDR3 coding DNA: TGTGCCAGCAGCAGGGACAGGGGAAATTCACCCCTCCACTTT. Translation: CASSRDRGNSPLHF.

CDR3 amino acids: CASSLGTGQRQFF. The CDR3 DNA follows: TGCGCCAGCAGCCTTGGGACAGGGCAACGACAGTTCTTC. V and J are TRBV5-1 and TRBJ2-1; TRBD1 matches at 9 bases. Germline loops: CDR1 SGHRS, CDR2 YFSETQ. V lost 4 bases, J lost 13 bases, and 9 bases stayed unmatched. This CDR3 has 13 residues.

V and J are TRBV5-1 and TRBJ1-1, with 9 positions matching TRBD1. The CDR3 extends over 16 amino acids. CDR1 is SGHRS and CDR2 is YFSETQ in the germline V gene. J was trimmed by 8 bases and V by 3 bases; bases with no gene match: 14. This CDR3 reads CASSWGTGQGKLEAFF. The DNA for the CDR3 is TGCGCCAGCAGCTGGGGGACGGGACAGGGAAAGCTAGAAGCTTTCTTT.

The chain couples TRBV20-1 to TRBJ1-2; TRBD1 is a possible D gene (6 bases). V shed 3 bases and J shed 5 bases, with 13 bases lying between them. From germline, CDR1 is DFQATT and CDR2 SNEGSKA (reference sequence). The CDR3 has 13 residues. The DNA for the CDR3 is TGCAGTGCTAGTGACAGGCTCACGTATGGCTACACCTTC. Its translation: CSASDRLTYGYTF.

The chain employs TRBV5-4 and TRBJ2-3; 9 bases are shared with TRBD2. The V gene's germline CDR1 is SGHNT and CDR2 YYREEE (reference sequence). The CDR3 runs 16 residues. V was clipped by 3 bases and J by 4 bases; unmatched bases: 9. The CDR3 region is CASSSLAGSPPDTQYF. The DNA of the CDR3 is TGTGCCAGCAGCTCCCTAGCGGGGAGTCCCCCAGATACGCAGTATTTT.